This T cell receptor (beta chain) was recovered during a study of T-cell memory formation after mild COVID-19. Across the whole study: Most TCR clusters belonged to a single donor.

The CDR3 covers 11 residues. Germline V gives CDR1 SQVTM, CDR2 ANQGSEA. The germline V and J ends were trimmed by 8 bases and 7 bases, with 12 bases remaining between them. This clonotype has a count of ten or more. Using its own MiXCR run on the 5' RACE reads, TCRdb lists one record per CDR3 protein. Seen here are about 110,000 distinct CDR3 sequences, 9.5% to 15% observed once, and the top ten hold around 26%. The sequence was collected from an adult woman who had mild COVID-19 (a few samples of this study predate the infection). Cell type and time point are not known. The chain joins TRBV29-1 to TRBJ2-1; D call uncertain. The sequenced sample consisted of PBMCs or a T cell subset sorted from them (not recorded which). This CDR3 reads CSFPMDNEQFF. In DNA, the CDR3 is TGCAGCTTTCCAATGGATAATGAGCAGTTCTTC.